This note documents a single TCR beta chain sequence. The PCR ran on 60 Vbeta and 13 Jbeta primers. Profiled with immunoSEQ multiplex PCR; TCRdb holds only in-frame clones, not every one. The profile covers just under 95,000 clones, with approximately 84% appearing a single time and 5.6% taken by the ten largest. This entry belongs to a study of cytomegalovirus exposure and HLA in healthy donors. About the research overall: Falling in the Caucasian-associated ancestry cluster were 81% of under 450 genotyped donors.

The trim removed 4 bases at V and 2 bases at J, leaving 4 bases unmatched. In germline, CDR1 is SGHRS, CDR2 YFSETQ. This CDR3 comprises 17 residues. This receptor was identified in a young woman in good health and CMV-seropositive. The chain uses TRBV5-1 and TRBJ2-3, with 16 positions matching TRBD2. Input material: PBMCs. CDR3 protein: CASSAGLAGGVTDTQYF. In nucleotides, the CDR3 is TGCGCCAGCAGCGCGGGACTAGCGGGAGGGGTCACAGATACGCAGTATTTT.